These T cell receptor beta chains were read from a single sample in a study of T cells in Graves' hyperthyroidism and ophthalmopathy. TCRdb ran MiXCR on the multiplex PCR reads and lists one entry per CDR3 protein. The table includes roughly 700,000 distinct CDR3 sequences, 13% to 15% detected once. Sequencing input: blood. The receptors shown here come from a woman aged 18-29 years with Graves' hyperthyroidism. Both conserved end residues are part of each CDR3. A D gene is named only where the DNA matches it firmly. The size field is filled for only some rows; it gives once, few, many or a size class.

TRBV28	NA	TRBJ2-5	NA	CASKGGLETQYF	TGTGCCAGCAAGGGGGGGTTGGAGACCCAGTACTTC
TRBV9	NA	TRBJ1-5	TRBD1	CASSVGGTGYQPQHF	TGTGCCAGCAGCGTAGGAGGGACAGGGTATCAGCCCCAGCATTTT
TRBV5-6	few	TRBJ1-5	NA	CASSRQGSLNQPQHF	TGTGCCAGCAGTCGCCAGGGGTCCCTAAATCAGCCCCAGCATTTT
TRBV30	few	TRBJ2-2	NA	CAWRMTTPLPGELFF	TGTGCCTGGAGGATGACAACCCCCCTCCCCGGGGAGCTGTTTTTT
TRBV3-1	many	TRBJ2-5	NA	CASSQESHVTKTQYF	TGTGCCAGCAGCCAAGAGTCCCACGTTACCAAGACCCAGTACTTC
TRBV12-5	NA	TRBJ2-1	NA	CASGTRGNNEQFF	TGTGCTAGTGGTACCAGGGGAAACAATGAGCAGTTCTTC
TRBV19	NA	TRBJ2-1	NA	CASSIIGVGEQFF	TGTGCCAGTAGTATAATCGGGGTAGGTGAGCAGTTCTTC
TRBV7-3	NA	TRBJ2-2	TRBD2	CASSPSGGDTGELFF	TGTGCCAGCAGCCCGTCGGGAGGTGACACCGGGGAGCTGTTTTTT
TRBV2	NA	TRBJ1-4	NA	CASRQSGAEKLFF	TGTGCCAGCAGACAGTCTGGAGCTGAAAAACTGTTTTTT
TRBV5-5	few	TRBJ1-5	TRBD1	CASRSTGTGYEPQHF	TGTGCCAGCAGATCCACCGGGACAGGGTACGAGCCCCAGCATTTT
TRBV24-1	few	TRBJ2-6	TRBD1	CATSSGTGFSGANVLTF	TGTGCCACCAGCTCCGGGACAGGGTTCTCTGGGGCCAACGTCCTGACTTTC
TRBV20-1	few	TRBJ2-5	TRBD2	CSAVRLAGVKETQYF	TGCAGTGCCGTTAGACTAGCGGGAGTAAAAGAGACCCAGTACTTC
TRBV29-1	NA	TRBJ2-1	NA	CSVDMGSAFYNEQFF	TGCAGCGTTGATATGGGATCCGCCTTTTACAATGAGCAGTTCTTC
TRBV6-1	many	TRBJ2-5	TRBD2	CASSASSGSRETQYF	TGTGCCAGCAGCGCATCTAGCGGGAGTAGAGAGACCCAGTACTTC
TRBV11-3	NA	TRBJ2-1	NA	CAGSLDRQQGREQFF	TGTGCCGGCAGCTTAGACAGGCAACAGGGCCGTGAGCAGTTCTTC
TRBV7-2	NA	TRBJ2-1	TRBD2	CASSSPSRTSVHNEQFF	TGTGCCAGCAGTAGCCCGTCCAGGACTAGCGTACACAATGAGCAGTTCTTC
TRBV6-5	NA	TRBJ2-1	NA	CASSSSGAYEQFF	TGTGCCAGCAGTTCCTCGGGGGCCTACGAGCAGTTCTTC
TRBV3-1	many	TRBJ1-2	NA	CASSHEGLGPFYGYTF	TGTGCCAGCAGCCATGAGGGTTTGGGTCCGTTCTATGGCTACACCTTC
TRBV7-9	few	TRBJ1-1	TRBD1	CASSLKPTGGREAFF	TGTGCCAGCAGCTTAAAACCCACAGGGGGCAGGGAAGCTTTCTTT
TRBV30	few	TRBJ2-3	TRBD2	CAWRRGGTDTQYF	TGTGCCTGGAGACGGGGGGGCACAGATACGCAGTATTTT
TRBV28	NA	TRBJ2-3	TRBD2	CASGSGLRPGTRRFQDTQYF	TGTGCCAGCGGTTCGGGACTCCGGCCCGGGACTAGGCGGTTTCAAGATACGCAGTATTTT
TRBV28	many	TRBJ2-7	NA	CASSFPGIVYEQYF	TGTGCCAGCAGTTTCCCGGGAATCGTCTACGAGCAGTACTTC
TRBV20-1	many	TRBJ2-1	TRBD1	CSARDPDRLGEQFF	TGCAGTGCTAGAGACCCGGACAGGCTCGGTGAGCAGTTCTTC
TRBV29-1	many	TRBJ1-1	TRBD1	CSAQGGTEAFF	TGCAGCGCCCAGGGGGGCACTGAAGCTTTCTTT
TRBV6-6	NA	TRBJ1-1	TRBD1	CASSYRGPYTEAFF	TGTGCCAGCAGTTACAGGGGGCCTTACACTGAAGCTTTCTTT
TRBV20-1	many	TRBJ2-1	NA	CSARDGKGPNEQFF	TGCAGTGCTAGAGATGGTAAGGGGCCCAATGAGCAGTTCTTC
TRBV12-3/TRBV12-4	few	TRBJ1-2	TRBD1	CASSLDRVVYGYTF	TGTGCCAGCAGCCTCGACAGGGTAGTCTATGGCTACACCTTC
TRBV6-1	many	TRBJ1-5	NA	CASSEAVAGNQPQHF	TGTGCCAGCAGTGAAGCTGTGGCAGGGAATCAGCCCCAGCATTTT
TRBV7-2	NA	TRBJ2-5	TRBD2	CASSSISSGVETQYF	TGTGCCAGCAGCTCAATCAGTAGCGGGGTGGAGACCCAGTACTTC
TRBV9	NA	TRBJ2-2	NA	CASGVSTGRGAGELFF	TGTGCCAGCGGCGTTTCGACGGGCAGGGGCGCCGGGGAGCTGTTTTTT
TRBV7-9	once	TRBJ1-1	TRBD1	CASSWGTGGKNTEAFF	TGTGCCAGCAGCTGGGGGACAGGGGGAAAGAACACTGAAGCTTTCTTT
TRBV18	many	TRBJ2-1	NA	CASSTGSIHNEQFF	TGTGCCAGCTCCACAGGGTCTATACACAATGAGCAGTTCTTC
TRBV19	NA	TRBJ1-1	NA	CASSTLEAEAFF	TGTGCCAGTAGTACCCTGGAGGCTGAAGCTTTCTTT
TRBV29-1	few	TRBJ1-4	TRBD1	CSVRQGGPPTNEKLFF	TGCAGCGTCAGACAGGGGGGTCCGCCAACTAATGAAAAACTGTTTTTT
TRBV7-3	many	TRBJ2-3	TRBD2	CASSLGLAVTDTQYF	TGTGCCAGCAGCTTAGGACTAGCGGTCACAGATACGCAGTATTTT
TRBV10-3	NA	TRBJ2-3	NA	CATRNRIYTDTQYF	TGTGCCACGCGTAACAGGATTTACACAGATACGCAGTATTTT
TRBV6-5	NA	TRBJ2-3	TRBD2	CASSYSNSGRALDTQYF	TGTGCCAGCAGTTACTCTAACAGCGGGAGGGCCTTAGATACGCAGTATTTT
TRBV2	many	TRBJ2-4	NA	CASSGPPDSSKNIQYF	TGTGCCAGCAGTGGCCCTCCAGACAGTTCCAAAAACATTCAGTACTTC